These T cell receptor beta chains were read from a single sample in a study of blood T cell repertoires in COVID-19. Measured with immunoSEQ multiplex PCR; TCRdb has only the in-frame clones, and not every one. The sample yields approximately 200,000 clones, 85% to 90% seen once. Sequencing was done on a sample of PBMCs or T cells enriched from blood (not recorded which). The receptors here all came from a woman in her late teens or twenties in a cohort exposed to, infected with or recovered from COVID-19 (not recorded which). CDR3s leave out the opening cysteine and the closing phenylalanine or tryptophan.

v_gene	len	j_gene	CDR3aa
TRBV7-6	16	TRBJ2-2	ASSYFVKRGSNTGELF
TRBV7-8	12	TRBJ1-2	ASSQGQSHYGYT
TRBV5-1	12	TRBJ2-1	ASSFLAGDNEQF
TRBV5-1	16	TRBJ2-1	ASSAGERAGAPWDEQF
TRBV15	12	TRBJ2-3	ATSRDRFTDTQY
TRBV7-9	12	TRBJ1-5	ASTPTGHNQPQH
TRBV28	12	TRBJ2-7	ASTPTGAQGEQY
TRBV28	9	TRBJ1-5	ASALNQPQH
TRBV30	12	TRBJ1-3	AWSAGHDGNTIY
TRBV28	13	TRBJ1-5	ASSIPGQEFQPQH
TRBV5-1	14	TRBJ2-3	ASRSGLAGVADTQY
TRBV5-1	11	TRBJ2-7	ASSFQGRSEQY
TRBV4-1	15	TRBJ2-3	ASSQDQLGGGTDTQY
TRBV27	12	TRBJ1-2	ASRGGGLVGGYT
TRBV19	12	TRBJ1-2	ASSIWTGGYGYT
TRBV18	16	TRBJ1-1	ASSPPWQGSGPNTEAF
TRBV11-3	13	TRBJ2-5	ASSPGLAGGETQY
TRBV28	13	TRBJ1-5	ASTLGAFSNQPQH
TRBV6-5	11	TRBJ1-1	ASSSVRGTEAF
TRBV2	12	TRBJ1-6	ASSGTRGNSPLH
TRBV18	14	TRBJ1-5	ASSPLGRNPTQPQH
TRBV5-1	14	TRBJ2-7	ASSLEVGRPAYEQY
TRBV9	14	TRBJ2-2	ASSVVEGAGTGELF
TRBV4-2	10	TRBJ1-2	ASSQERGGYT
TRBV19	11	TRBJ2-2	ASSIWETGELF
TRBV11-2	14	TRBJ1-5	ASSQYSGTQNQPQH
TRBV6-4	14	TRBJ1-2	ASSDGTGGGLFGYT
TRBV28	14	TRBJ1-5	ASSLPTGVGNQPQH
TRBV28	13	TRBJ2-2	ASSQGGPNTGELF
TRBV6-5	11	TRBJ2-3	ASRIPREDTQY
TRBV6-1	15	TRBJ2-2	ASSESITGHYTGELF
TRBV18	13	TRBJ1-1	ASSPPNELGTEAF
TRBV5-1	11	TRBJ1-2	ASSPLTNYGYT
TRBV13	12	TRBJ1-1	ASSQGQRGTEAF
TRBV23-1	10	TRBJ1-2	ASSLLRQGDT
TRBV11-2	13	TRBJ2-2	ASSLAVINTGELF
TRBV7-3	14	TRBJ2-2	ASSFGETHNTGELF
TRBV20-1	12	TRBJ2-2	SASTRADTGELF
TRBV5-4	11	TRBJ1-2	ASSLAGVDGYT
TRBV5-1	15	TRBJ2-1	ASSQTPGLAGGDEQF
TRBV10-1	11	TRBJ1-2	ASSSSANYGYT
TRBV19	12	TRBJ1-4	ASSLRSSNEKLF
TRBV10-3	13	TRBJ2-1	AISEPGEPYNEQF
TRBV4-1	12	TRBJ1-1	ASSQVGGGGEAF
TRBV6-4	14	TRBJ1-6	ASSDGHRVVNSPLH
TRBV6-4	13	TRBJ2-3	ASSDGAGGTDTQY
TRBV19	12	TRBJ1-3	ASSLGAIGNTIY
TRBV7-9	14	TRBJ1-2	ASSLAAGGANYGYT
TRBV3-1/TRBV3-2	13	TRBJ1-4	ASSQDWTGREKLF
TRBV10-2	13	TRBJ1-5	ASRKGGRGNQPQH
TRBV19	12	TRBJ1-6	ASSMSSYNSPLH
TRBV6-5	12	TRBJ1-1	ASSYLGGGTEAF
TRBV29-1	12	TRBJ2-1	SVSILEGYNEQF
TRBV11-2	14	TRBJ1-2	ASSLALNQQGHGYT
TRBV7-8	12	TRBJ1-5	ASSLARSNQPQH
TRBV28	14	TRBJ1-5	ASTSLDRGLEQPQH
TRBV2	15	TRBJ1-6	ASSDNEAASYNSPLH
TRBV6-6	15	TRBJ1-1	ASSLRTGRWVVTEAF
TRBV15	13	TRBJ1-5	ATSRDQGVNQPQH